This entry is about one TCR beta chain. Its antigen is as yet unknown. Together with thyroid ultrasound, orbital computed tomography, serum thyroxine and TRAb, clinical symptoms were used for diagnoses. TCR beta CDR3 regions were amplified from RNA. The HTBI primer set drove a first-round RT-PCR of the TCR CDR3. TCRdb recomputed calls from the multiplex PCR reads with MiXCR, one row per CDR3 protein. The table lists about 560,000 distinct CDR3 sequences, approximately 14% of them singletons. This record comes from a study of T cells in Graves' hyperthyroidism and ophthalmopathy. Germline V gives CDR1 SEHNR, CDR2 FQNEAQ (reference sequence). Between the trimmed V and J ends, which lost 4 bases and 5 bases, there was a span of 23 bases. The CDR3 consists of 17 residues. Whole-study results and caveats: The model anticipated ophthalmopathy a median about six months pre-onset.

V usage is TRBV7-9 and J usage is TRBJ1-1; no clear D gene. The sequence was obtained from a young woman with Graves' hyperthyroidism. Sequenced sample: blood. This chain's CDR3 is CASSSGPYAPEGTEAFF. The CDR3 DNA sequence: TGTGCCAGCAGCTCAGGACCCTATGCCCCGGAGGGTACTGAAGCTTTCTTT.